A selection of T cell receptor beta chains follows, all from one sample in a study of early T cells in non-severe SARS-CoV-2 infection. TCRdb re-called the 5' RACE reads with MiXCR, one entry per CDR3 protein. The top ten clones hold roughly 4.5% of a sample with 60,000 or so distinct CDR3 sequences, around 13% of them seen once. Sequenced sample: whole blood. The receptors were gathered from an adult who was a healthcare worker with PCR-confirmed SARS-CoV-2 infection or an uninfected control (not recorded which). Both conserved end residues are part of each CDR3. The D gene is left open where the match is weak. The size entry is marked missing in some rows and otherwise reads once, few, many or a size class.

TRBV12-3/TRBV12-4,TRBJ2-5,15,TRBD2,many,TGTGCCAGCAGTTTAGGTCTAGCGGATCAAGAGACCCAGTACTTC,CASSLGLADQETQYF
TRBV7-9,TRBJ1-1,16,NA,NA,TGTGCCAGCAGCTTAGGGGCGGGAGGGGCGGACACTGAAGCTTTCTTT,CASSLGAGGADTEAFF
TRBV5-1,TRBJ2-5,14,NA,NA,TGCGCCAGCAGCTCCGGGTCTTCAGGTGAGACCCAGTACTTC,CASSSGSSGETQYF
TRBV29-1,TRBJ2-7,12,NA,many,TGCAGCGTTGACCGGGGTGGCTACGAGCAGTACTTC,CSVDRGGYEQYF
TRBV12-3/TRBV12-4,TRBJ2-2,14,TRBD1,few,TGTGCCAGCAGTTTCCAGGGGGCGGCCGGGGAGCTGTTTTTT,CASSFQGAAGELFF
TRBV11-2,TRBJ2-4,19,TRBD1,NA,TGTGCCAGCAGCGCCATACTTTCCGGGACAGGGGTTCTCAAAAACATTCAGTACTTC,CASSAILSGTGVLKNIQYF
TRBV12-3/TRBV12-4,TRBJ2-1,13,NA,few,TGTGCCAGCAGCCCCCCGCCCTACAATGAGCAGTTCTTC,CASSPPPYNEQFF
TRBV27,TRBJ2-2,18,TRBD1,many,TGTGCCAGCAGTCCCAGACGAACGGGACAGGCTAACACCGGGGAGCTGTTTTTT,CASSPRRTGQANTGELFF
TRBV19,TRBJ2-1,15,NA,many,TGTGCCAGTAGGACGGGGCCTAGCTCCTACAATGAGCAGTTCTTC,CASRTGPSSYNEQFF
TRBV20-1,TRBJ2-3,15,NA,few,TGCAGTGCTAGAGATCGGATTTCTAGCACAGATACGCAGTATTTT,CSARDRISSTDTQYF
TRBV27,TRBJ2-7,15,TRBD2,NA,TGTGCCAGCAGTTCTAGCGGGAGGGCACCCTACGAGCAGTACTTC,CASSSSGRAPYEQYF
TRBV15,TRBJ2-7,17,NA,many,TGTGCCACCAGCAGAGATTGGTTACCAGGGGCACCCTACGAGCAGTACTTC,CATSRDWLPGAPYEQYF
TRBV11-2,TRBJ1-2,13,NA,many,TGTGCCAGCGCTCGTCGCGGACGAGATGGCTACACCTTC,CASARRGRDGYTF
TRBV12-3/TRBV12-4,TRBJ2-7,12,NA,NA,TGTGCCAGCAGGCGGGATACCTACGAGCAGTACTTC,CASRRDTYEQYF
TRBV3-1,TRBJ2-6,15,NA,many,TGTGCCAGCAGCCAACTGACACCCGGGGCCAACGTCCTGACTTTC,CASSQLTPGANVLTF
TRBV12-3/TRBV12-4,TRBJ2-5,14,TRBD2,NA,TGTGCCAGCAGTTCTAGCGGGGGTCAAGAGACCCAGTACTTC,CASSSSGGQETQYF
TRBV7-2,TRBJ2-1,15,NA,many,TGTGCCAGCAGCTTAATCGGTTCCTCCTACAATGAGCAGTTCTTC,CASSLIGSSYNEQFF
TRBV20-1,TRBJ1-5,14,NA,few,TGCAGTGCTGACGGGAGATATAGCAATCAGCCCCAGCATTTT,CSADGRYSNQPQHF
TRBV11-2,TRBJ2-1,15,TRBD2,NA,TGTGCCAGCAGCGAAACGCTAGCGGGGAACAATGAGCAGTTCTTC,CASSETLAGNNEQFF
TRBV28,TRBJ2-2,12,NA,few,TGTGCCAGCAGTTTATGGAATGGGGAGCTGTTTTTT,CASSLWNGELFF
TRBV5-1,TRBJ2-3,14,TRBD2,few,TGCGCCAGCAGCTTACTAGCGGACACAGATACGCAGTATTTT,CASSLLADTDTQYF
TRBV28,TRBJ1-2,15,NA,NA,TGTGCCAGCAGTTCCAGGGGCGGGTATAGCTATGGCTACACCTTC,CASSSRGGYSYGYTF
TRBV20-1,TRBJ2-1,11,NA,NA,TGCAGTGCACCGGACTACAATGAGCAGTTCTTC,CSAPDYNEQFF
TRBV2,TRBJ1-2,13,NA,many,TGTGCCAGCAGTGACGGGGGCGGGTATGGCTACACCTTC,CASSDGGGYGYTF
TRBV18,TRBJ1-1,14,NA,many,TGTGCCAGCTCACTTAATAGTGGGAACACTGAAGCTTTCTTT,CASSLNSGNTEAFF
TRBV29-1,TRBJ2-2,15,TRBD1,NA,TGCAGCGTAGGCGACAGGGGGCTGAACACCGGGGAGCTGTTTTTT,CSVGDRGLNTGELFF
TRBV5-4,TRBJ1-2,14,TRBD1,NA,TGTGCCAGCAGCCAAGGACAGGGGGAGAGTGGCTACACCTTC,CASSQGQGESGYTF
TRBV10-3,TRBJ2-7,12,TRBD2,NA,TGTGCCATCAGTGGGGTAGCGGGAGGGCAGTACTTC,CAISGVAGGQYF
TRBV7-2,TRBJ1-3,17,NA,many,TGTGCCAGCAGCCCAACGTCCCATATGAGCTTCGGAAACACCATATATTTT,CASSPTSHMSFGNTIYF
TRBV6-5,TRBJ2-4,17,NA,NA,TGTGCCAGCAGACCTACCGGACTGGGCCCCGCCAAAAACATTCAGTACTTC,CASRPTGLGPAKNIQYF
TRBV2,TRBJ2-7,12,TRBD1,many,TGTGCCAGCAGGGACAGGGGTGCCGAGCAGTACTTC,CASRDRGAEQYF
TRBV6-2/TRBV6-3,TRBJ1-1,14,NA,many,TGTGCCAGCAGTCTCGCGGGTCCCTACACTGAAGCTTTCTTT,CASSLAGPYTEAFF
TRBV29-1,TRBJ2-5,14,TRBD1,few,TGCAGCGTTGACGGGACAGAGGGCTTGGAGACCCAGTACTTC,CSVDGTEGLETQYF
TRBV2,TRBJ1-4,15,TRBD1,few,TGTGCCAGCAGTGAAAGACAGGGAAGGGTTATAAAACTGTTTTTT,CASSERQGRVIKLFF
TRBV4-2,TRBJ2-1,14,TRBD2,few,TGTGCCAGCAGCCGGACTAGCGGTTACAATGAGCAGTTCTTC,CASSRTSGYNEQFF
TRBV24-1,TRBJ2-7,16,NA,once,TGTGCCACCAGTGATCAGGGGACAAGGGGAGCCTACGAGCAGTACTTC,CATSDQGTRGAYEQYF
TRBV11-2,TRBJ2-3,14,NA,few,TGTGCCAGCATCACTGGGTCATACACAGATACGCAGTATTTT,CASITGSYTDTQYF
TRBV20-1,TRBJ2-1,14,NA,many,TGCAGTGCACGCTTCACTGGGGGAGGCAATGAGCAGTTCTTC,CSARFTGGGNEQFF
TRBV12-3/TRBV12-4,TRBJ2-1,13,NA,many,TGTGCCAGCAGTTTTTCTCGCCGGAATGAGCAGTTCTTC,CASSFSRRNEQFF
TRBV20-1,TRBJ2-1,12,NA,many,TGCAGTGCTAGAGAACCCGACAATGAGCAGTTCTTC,CSAREPDNEQFF